In this sample, the clone carrying this TCR beta chain turned up once. What it binds is unknown. Primers included in the PCR were 60 Vbeta and 13 Jbeta primers. Sequencing used immunoSEQ multiplex PCR; TCRdb keeps in-frame clones, though not all of them. The repertoire holds about 160,000 clones, with around 80% as singletons. The trim removed 1 base at V and 10 bases at J, leaving 6 bases unmatched. Germline lookup yields CDR1 SGHTA and CDR2 FQGNSA. The CDR3 length is 14 residues. This sample was included in a study of cytomegalovirus exposure and HLA in healthy donors. Regarding the study as a whole: Whilst most TCR sequences proved rare, a subset of public TCRs occurred across many donors. An analysis that came later showed most CMV-associated TCR beta chains appearing HLA-restricted. The study carried out a later analysis of TCR beta sequences. It associated 15,000 to 20,000 of them with specific HLA alleles at a false discovery rate of 0.05.

No record was made of this donor's CMV serostatus. Sequenced material: PBMCs. The sequence was collected from a human donor in good health. This chain links TRBV7-2 with TRBJ2-1; 8 bases are a match to TRBD2. In nucleotides, the CDR3 is TGTGCCAGCAGCTTAGAAGCGGGGGTTCACGAGCAGTTCTTC. Translating it yields CASSLEAGVHEQFF.